A selection of T cell receptor beta chains follows, all from one sample in a study of T-cell memory formation after mild COVID-19. TCRdb itself ran the 5' RACE reads through MiXCR, one entry per CDR3 protein. The sample holds about 340,000 distinct CDR3 sequences; 21% are singletons and the top ten take around 13%. The sample consisted of PBMCs or a T cell subset sorted from them (not recorded which). The receptors originated from an adult woman who had mild COVID-19 (a few samples of this study predate the infection). Cell type and time point are not known. Each CDR3 is given without its conserved first and last residue.

V: TRBV11-2; J: TRBJ1-6; CDR3: ASSLGDRGSNSPLH
V: TRBV4-1; J: TRBJ2-2; CDR3: ASSRVGTTNTGELF
V: TRBV5-1; J: TRBJ2-1; CDR3: ASSLQAGYYNEQF
V: TRBV7-2; J: TRBJ2-3; CDR3: ASSSRGGDFSNTQY
V: TRBV4-3; J: TRBJ2-3; CDR3: ASSQGPKGTQY
V: TRBV24-1; J: TRBJ2-5; CDR3: ATSAIATGGSGETQY
V: TRBV12-3/TRBV12-4; J: TRBJ2-1; CDR3: ASTPTSGGGEQF
V: TRBV3-1; J: TRBJ2-1; CDR3: ATQRGSNEQF
V: TRBV7-9; J: TRBJ2-3; CDR3: ASSVLTDTQY
V: TRBV24-1; J: TRBJ1-2; CDR3: ATSDEGEYGYT
V: TRBV7-6; J: TRBJ2-5; CDR3: ASSQGLSRETQY
V: TRBV12-3/TRBV12-4; J: TRBJ2-2; CDR3: ASSSGQVAGELF
V: TRBV9; J: TRBJ1-5; CDR3: ASSAAGNQPQH
V: TRBV4-3; J: TRBJ1-4; CDR3: ASSQDEGFTNEKLF
V: TRBV12-3/TRBV12-4; J: TRBJ1-3; CDR3: ASSLLIGNTIY
V: TRBV11-2; J: TRBJ1-6; CDR3: ASSFPPISPLH
V: TRBV12-3/TRBV12-4; J: TRBJ2-7; CDR3: ASSFLQGGTGEQY
V: TRBV7-2; J: TRBJ2-5; CDR3: ASSLAGLGETQY
V: TRBV2; J: TRBJ2-7; CDR3: ASSAGDRGPYEQY
V: TRBV11-2; J: TRBJ2-2; CDR3: ASSWGRREAGELF
V: TRBV5-1; J: TRBJ1-4; CDR3: ASSQGGLGEKLF
V: TRBV29-1; J: TRBJ1-2; CDR3: SVDRGPNYGYT
V: TRBV6-2/TRBV6-3; J: TRBJ2-7; CDR3: ASSYSTSGKRYSYEQY
V: TRBV7-8; J: TRBJ2-5; CDR3: ASSWTGRFQETQY
V: TRBV6-1; J: TRBJ2-7; CDR3: ASRPADRESYEQY
V: TRBV12-3/TRBV12-4; J: TRBJ2-7; CDR3: ASSRSSSGGSYEQY
V: TRBV4-1; J: TRBJ2-1; CDR3: ASSPTWTSGSSYNEQF
V: TRBV7-9; J: TRBJ1-2; CDR3: ASSPRAGSYGYT
V: TRBV20-1; J: TRBJ2-1; CDR3: SARVVSFNEQF
V: TRBV7-6; J: TRBJ1-2; CDR3: ASSLGGMDGYT
V: TRBV18; J: TRBJ1-2; CDR3: ASSPGQPSNYGYT
V: TRBV25-1; J: TRBJ1-4; CDR3: ASTRGDLEKLF
V: TRBV20-1; J: TRBJ2-5; CDR3: SARENQETQY
V: TRBV7-8; J: TRBJ1-5; CDR3: ASSRTDNNQPQH
V: TRBV6-5; J: TRBJ2-1; CDR3: ASSPRGEFGNEQF
V: TRBV5-4; J: TRBJ1-2; CDR3: ASSLDRSNYGYT
V: TRBV2; J: TRBJ1-1; CDR3: ASSVQGSTEAF
V: TRBV4-3; J: TRBJ1-1; CDR3: ASSRDRGRRTEAF
V: TRBV7-8; J: TRBJ1-5; CDR3: ASSPARGAQH
V: TRBV7-2; J: TRBJ2-3; CDR3: ASSYDRVRTDTQY
V: TRBV7-3; J: TRBJ2-2; CDR3: ASSLHATSGSTGELF
V: TRBV18; J: TRBJ2-7; CDR3: ASSPPFTSGGLYEQY
V: TRBV12-3/TRBV12-4; J: TRBJ2-1; CDR3: ASSLGGTVKYNEQF
V: TRBV2; J: TRBJ2-4; CDR3: ASMGVKNIQY
V: TRBV6-5; J: TRBJ2-7; CDR3: ASSPGTSLYTYEQY
V: TRBV5-1; J: TRBJ1-2; CDR3: ASSLRGEPYGYT
V: TRBV10-2; J: TRBJ2-3; CDR3: ASSESVREDFSTDTQY
V: TRBV9; J: TRBJ1-2; CDR3: ASSVDTNYGYT
V: TRBV3-1; J: TRBJ2-3; CDR3: ASRFSDTQY
V: TRBV30; J: TRBJ1-4; CDR3: AWSRRQGEKLF
V: TRBV2; J: TRBJ2-1; CDR3: ASSKAGGPYNEQF